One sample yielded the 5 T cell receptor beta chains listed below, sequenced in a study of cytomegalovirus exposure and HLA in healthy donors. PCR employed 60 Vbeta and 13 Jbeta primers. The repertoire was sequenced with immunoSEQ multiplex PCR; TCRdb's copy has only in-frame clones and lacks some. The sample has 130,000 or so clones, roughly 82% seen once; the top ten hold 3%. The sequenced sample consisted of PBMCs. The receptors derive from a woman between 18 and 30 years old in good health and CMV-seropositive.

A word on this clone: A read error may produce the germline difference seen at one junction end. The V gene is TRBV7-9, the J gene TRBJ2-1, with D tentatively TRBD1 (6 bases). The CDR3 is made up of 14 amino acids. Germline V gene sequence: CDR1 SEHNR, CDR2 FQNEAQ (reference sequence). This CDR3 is CSSTPSGGTHEQFF. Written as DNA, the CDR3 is TGTTCCAGCACCCCATCTGGGGGCACCCATGAGCAGTTCTTC.

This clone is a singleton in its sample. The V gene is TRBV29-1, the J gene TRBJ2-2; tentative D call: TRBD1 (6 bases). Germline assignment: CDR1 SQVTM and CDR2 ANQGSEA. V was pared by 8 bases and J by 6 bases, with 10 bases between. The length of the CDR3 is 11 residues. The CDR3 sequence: CSFTGSGELFF. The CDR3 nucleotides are TGCAGCTTCACAGGGTCCGGGGAGCTGTTTTTT.

CDR3: CASSLTQGEAFF. Here the CDR3 DNA reads TGTGCCAGCAGCTTAACCCAGGGTGAAGCTTTCTTT. This chain uses TRBV7-3 with TRBJ1-1; D is possibly TRBD1 (5 bases). The CDR3 is 12 residues long. The ends were cut back, 0 bases at V and 7 bases at J, with 6 bases in the middle. Germline V gives CDR1 SGHTA, CDR2 FQGTGA.

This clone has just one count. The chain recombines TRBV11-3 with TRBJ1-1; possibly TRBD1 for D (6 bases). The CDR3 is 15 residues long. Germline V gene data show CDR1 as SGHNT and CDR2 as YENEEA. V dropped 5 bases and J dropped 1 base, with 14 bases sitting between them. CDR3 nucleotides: TGTGCCAGCAGCCTCGCCGGGACATCGAACACTGAAGCTTTCTTT. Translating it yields CASSLAGTSNTEAFF.

The CDR3: CASSWDRANEQYF. DNA for the CDR3: TGTGCCAGCAGTTGGGACAGGGCAAACGAGCAGTACTTC. The genes are TRBV27 and TRBJ2-7, with 9 bases identical to TRBD1. Losses at the gene ends were 4 bases for V and 5 bases for J; bases not matched to a gene: 3. The CDR3 totals 13 residues. Germline loops: CDR1 MNHEY, CDR2 SMNVEV (reference sequence).